A selection of T cell receptor beta chains follows, all from one sample in a study of T-cell reconstitution after alpha-beta-depleted transplantation in children. Each CDR3 protein is one row after TCRdb ran MiXCR on the PCR reads. The profile covers around 450,000 distinct CDR3 sequences, with around 15% appearing a single time and 25% to 35% taken by the ten largest. The sequenced sample was PBMCs, mostly from graft donor cells, obtained 360 days after TCRalphabeta/CD19-depleted stem cell transplant. All receptors come from a boy under two years old who had a stem cell transplant for Wiskott-Aldrich syndrome, so the T cells may come from the graft donor. The CDR3 runs from the conserved cysteine through the conserved F or W. Each record gives: V gene, J gene, D gene, clone size, CDR3 DNA, CDR3 protein. D genes are given only for firm matches. Size tells how often a clone was seen (once, few, many) or the class of an expanded clone, and some rows leave it out.

V: TRBV5-1; J: TRBJ2-3; D: TRBD2; size: .; DNA: TGCGCCAGCAGCGAGTGGGCTAGCGGGCCCGTCGGTACGCAGTATTTT; CDR3: CASSEWASGPVGTQYF
V: TRBV14; J: TRBJ2-3; D: .; size: .; DNA: TGTGCCAGCAGCCAATATGGGGGCGGCACAGATACGCAGTATTTT; CDR3: CASSQYGGGTDTQYF
V: TRBV12-3/TRBV12-4; J: TRBJ2-2; D: .; size: .; DNA: TGTGCCAGCAGTTTGGGTACACGGGTCACCGGGGAGCTGTTTTTT; CDR3: CASSLGTRVTGELFF
V: TRBV27; J: TRBJ1-6; D: .; size: .; DNA: TGTGCCAGCAGTTCTGGAGGGTTCTATAATTCACCCCTCCACTTT; CDR3: CASSSGGFYNSPLHF
V: TRBV4-3; J: TRBJ2-5; D: .; size: few; DNA: TGCGCCAGCAGCCGACAGGAGAAGGAGACCCAGTACTTC; CDR3: CASSRQEKETQYF
V: TRBV7-8; J: TRBJ1-1; D: .; size: .; DNA: TGTGCCAGCAGCGCCTACTCCAGGGGCCTGATGAACACTGAAGCTTTCTTT; CDR3: CASSAYSRGLMNTEAFF
V: TRBV5-1; J: TRBJ2-3; D: .; size: few; DNA: TGCGCCAGCAGCCTTCAGAGTTCAGATACGCAGTATTTT; CDR3: CASSLQSSDTQYF
V: TRBV20-1; J: TRBJ1-4; D: .; size: .; DNA: TGCAGTGCTAGAGTTCCTAGGGGATTTAATGAAAAACTGTTTTTT; CDR3: CSARVPRGFNEKLFF
V: TRBV5-1; J: TRBJ2-5; D: TRBD1; size: many; DNA: TGCGCCAGCAGCTTGGACAGGGGGGCTGATCTTGGAGAGACCCAGTACTTC; CDR3: CASSLDRGADLGETQYF
V: TRBV7-9; J: TRBJ2-1; D: .; size: .; DNA: TGTGCCAGCAGCCCCATGGGTCCATTCTCCTACAATGAGCAGTTCTTC; CDR3: CASSPMGPFSYNEQFF
V: TRBV30; J: TRBJ1-1; D: .; size: .; DNA: TGTGCCTGGACCCGAAAGAAAGGGAGGAACACTGAAGCTTTCTTT; CDR3: CAWTRKKGRNTEAFF
V: TRBV10-3; J: TRBJ2-7; D: TRBD2; size: .; DNA: TGTGCCATCAGACTCGGACTAGCCACCCCCGAGCAGTACTTC; CDR3: CAIRLGLATPEQYF
V: TRBV30; J: TRBJ2-7; D: TRBD1; size: few; DNA: TGTGCCTGGGGACAGGGGGCTTACGAGCAGTACTTC; CDR3: CAWGQGAYEQYF
V: TRBV4-3; J: TRBJ2-1; D: TRBD2; size: many; DNA: TGCGCCAGCAGCCAAGAAGGCGGGAGGGCCAGTGAGCAGTTCTTC; CDR3: CASSQEGGRASEQFF